This TCR beta chain stems from a study of T cell responses to AZD1222 COVID-19 vaccine. Study conclusions and caveats: Variant regions that are unmutated are reportedly the target of nearly half of spike-specific TCRs. Increased Spike-specific TCR breadth and depth were observed after two AZD1222 doses.

Trimming pared 1 base from V and 3 bases from J, leaving 9 bases between. In germline, CDR1 is MNHEY, CDR2 SMNVEV (reference sequence). This CDR3 is built from 14 residues. Libraries were prepared by immunoSEQ multiplex PCR; TCRdb keeps only in-frame clonotypes and omits some of them. This sample has 150,000 to 200,000 clones, with around 88% found just once. Comment on this clone: The antigen remains undetermined.

The sequencing used peripheral blood, collected 28 days after the second AZD1222 dose. The receptor's source is an adult who received the AZD1222 COVID-19 vaccine. V gene TRBV27 combines with J gene TRBJ1-1; no definite D call. CDR3: CASSLFGPHTEAFF. Here the CDR3 DNA reads TGTGCCAGCAGTTTATTTGGCCCCCACACTGAAGCTTTCTTT.